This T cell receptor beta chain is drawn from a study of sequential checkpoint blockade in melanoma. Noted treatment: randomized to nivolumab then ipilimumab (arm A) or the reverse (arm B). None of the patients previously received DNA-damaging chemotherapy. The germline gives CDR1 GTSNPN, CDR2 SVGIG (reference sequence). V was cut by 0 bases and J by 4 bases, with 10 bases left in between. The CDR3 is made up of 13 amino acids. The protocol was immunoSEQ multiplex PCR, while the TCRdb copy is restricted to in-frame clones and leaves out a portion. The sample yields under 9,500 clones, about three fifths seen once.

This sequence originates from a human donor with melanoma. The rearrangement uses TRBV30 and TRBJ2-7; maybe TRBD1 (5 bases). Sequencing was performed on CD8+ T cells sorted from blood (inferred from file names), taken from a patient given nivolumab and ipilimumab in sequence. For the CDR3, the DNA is TGTGCCTGGAGTGTAGGCAGGGTGTACGAGCAGTACTTC. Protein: CAWSVGRVYEQYF.